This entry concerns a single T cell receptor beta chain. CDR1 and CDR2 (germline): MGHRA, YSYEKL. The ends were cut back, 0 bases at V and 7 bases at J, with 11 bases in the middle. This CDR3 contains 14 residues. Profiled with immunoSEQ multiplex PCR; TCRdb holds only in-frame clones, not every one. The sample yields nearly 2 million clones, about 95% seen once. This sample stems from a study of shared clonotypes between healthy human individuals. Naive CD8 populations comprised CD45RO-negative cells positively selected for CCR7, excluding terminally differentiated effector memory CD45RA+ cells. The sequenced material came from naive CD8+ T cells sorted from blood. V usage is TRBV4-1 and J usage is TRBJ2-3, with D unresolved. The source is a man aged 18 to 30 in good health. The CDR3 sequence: CASSQEDGLNTQYF. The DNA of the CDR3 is TGCGCCAGCAGCCAAGAGGACGGGCTTAATACGCAGTATTTT.